These 14 T cell receptor beta chains were sequenced from one sample in a study of blood T cells in healthy people across ages. Sample-barcoded 5' priming and a J-beta primer mix drove a second PCR of roughly 7 to 11 cycles. TCRdb called the 5' RACE reads again in MiXCR, with one record for every CDR3 protein. The sample yields some 710,000 distinct CDR3 sequences, roughly 46% seen once. The sequenced sample was blood. Receptor source: a man aged 80 or over in good health.

This chain uses TRBV7-3 with TRBJ2-1, with D perhaps TRBD2 (6 bases). The V gene's germline CDR1 is SGHTA and CDR2 FQGTGA. Trimming pared 2 bases from V and 2 bases from J, leaving 13 bases between. This CDR3 has 16 amino acids. The CDR3 protein is CASSLEAGFPYNEQFF. DNA of the CDR3: TGTGCCAGCAGCTTAGAGGCGGGATTCCCCTACAATGAGCAGTTCTTC.

The V gene is TRBV6-2 or TRBV6-3, the J gene TRBJ2-6; TRBD2 might be the D (6 bases). V lost 2 bases to trimming and J lost 0 bases, with 11 bases between them. CDR1 is MNHEY, CDR2 SVGEGT, per germline. CDR3 length equals 17 residues. The CDR3 spells CASSYAGPPSGANVLTF. CDR3 DNA: TGTGCCAGCAGTTACGCGGGACCCCCCTCTGGGGCCAACGTCCTGACTTTC.

J is TRBJ2-3 and V is TRBV10-3, with 11 bases matching TRBD1. In germline, CDR1 is ENHRY, CDR2 SYGVKD. The CDR3 contains 14 residues. V was pared by 6 bases and J by 4 bases, with 3 bases of the junction left unmatched. The CDR3 protein is CAISGQGASDTQYF. The CDR3 DNA is TGTGCCATCAGCGGACAGGGGGCCTCAGATACGCAGTATTTT.

The genes are TRBV6-6 and TRBJ2-7, with TRBD1 as a possible D gene (6 bases). The germline gives CDR1 MNHNY, CDR2 SVGAGI (reference sequence). This CDR3 contains 14 residues. V was shortened by 2 bases and J by 0 bases, with 8 bases between the two germline ends. The DNA for the CDR3 is TGTGCCAGCAGTTACCACAGGGTCTCCTACGAGCAGTACTTC. Its translation is CASSYHRVSYEQYF.

Many counts were recorded for this clonotype. At one end the junction does not follow the germline gene, possibly because of a read error. The genes are TRBV4-1 and TRBJ2-2, with a possible D match to TRBD1 (6 bases). The CDR3 runs to 15 residues. Germline V gives CDR1 MGHRA, CDR2 YSYEKL. The DNA for the CDR3 is TGCGCCAGCAGTCAAGGGGACATAAACACCGGGGAGCTGTTTTTT. This translates into CASSQGDINTGELFF.

This clonotype was counted only a few times. The chain employs TRBV3-1 and TRBJ2-3; D not resolved. Between the trimmed V and J ends, which lost 3 bases and 0 bases, there was a span of 7 bases. Germline CDR1 and CDR2: LGHDT and YNNKEL (reference sequence). CDR3 length: 14 amino acids. Written as DNA, the CDR3 is TGTGCCAGCAGCCAGGGCTACAGCACAGATACGCAGTATTTT. This encodes CASSQGYSTDTQYF.

This chain connects TRBV27 to TRBJ2-5; tentative D call: TRBD1 (6 bases). V shed 2 bases and J shed 5 bases, with 15 bases lying between them. Germline V gives CDR1 MNHEY, CDR2 SMNVEV (reference sequence). The CDR3 totals 15 residues. As DNA, the CDR3 is TGTGCCAGCAGTTTACCGGCAGGGGCCGGGGAGACCCAGTACTTC. This sequence encodes CASSLPAGAGETQYF.

The chain couples TRBV12-3 or TRBV12-4 to TRBJ2-7, with D tentatively TRBD2 (7 bases). CDR3 length equals 13 residues. The V and J ends lost 5 bases and 7 bases respectively, with 15 bases between them. The CDR3 DNA reads TGTGCCAGCAGTGGGGGGGCTAGCGGAGAGCAGTACTTC. Translating gives CASSGGASGEQYF.

The rearrangement uses TRBV29-1 and TRBJ2-4, with D perhaps TRBD2 (6 bases). V was pared by 7 bases and J by 13 bases, with 20 bases between. Germline V gene sequence: CDR1 SQVTM, CDR2 ANQGSEA. The CDR3 length is 12 residues. The CDR3 nucleotides read TGCAGCGGCGGGACGGGAGTGTCGATGCAGTACTTC. Protein sequence: CSGGTGVSMQYF.

This clonotype has a count of ten or more. V usage is TRBV20-1 and J usage is TRBJ2-7; 13 nucleotides agree with TRBD2. The germline gives CDR1 DFQATT, CDR2 SNEGSKA (reference sequence). Germline trimming cut 4 bases from V and 6 bases from J; bases unmatched to any gene: 9. The CDR3 loop spans 15 amino acids. The chain's CDR3 is CSAKKPGLAGLEQYF. Written as DNA, the CDR3 is TGCAGTGCTAAAAAGCCGGGACTAGCGGGACTCGAGCAGTACTTC.

The V gene is TRBV6-5, the J gene TRBJ2-7; TRBD1 aligns across 7 bases. With V trimmed by 6 bases and J by 7 bases, 9 bases remained unmatched. The CDR3 runs 13 residues. Germline V gives CDR1 MNHEY, CDR2 SVGAGI. CDR3 sequence reads: CASRPPGQQEQYF. The CDR3 region has the DNA TGTGCCAGCAGGCCTCCGGGACAGCAGGAGCAGTACTTC.

The rearrangement links TRBV7-2 to TRBJ1-5, with D possibly matching TRBD1 (6 bases). V was shortened by 5 bases and J by 7 bases, with 15 bases between the two germline ends. This CDR3 spans 14 amino acids. Germline V CDR1 and CDR2: SGHTA, FQGNSA. This CDR3 is CASSERQGGQPQHF. Written as DNA, the CDR3 is TGTGCCAGCAGCGAACGACAAGGGGGGCAGCCCCAGCATTTT.

This clonotype was observed a handful of times. J is TRBJ2-1 and V is TRBV5-1; 10 nucleotides align to TRBD2. The CDR3 covers 13 residues. Trimming at V came to 3 bases and at J to 12 bases, leaving 6 bases not matched to a gene. Germline V gives CDR1 SGHRS, CDR2 YFSETQ. CDR3 coding DNA: TGCGCCAGCAGCTCCACTAGCGGGACTGGGCAGTTCTTC. Translating gives CASSSTSGTGQFF.

The chain is built from TRBV20-1 and TRBJ2-3; the D gene is possibly TRBD2 (6 bases). There are 15 residues in the CDR3. The germline CDR1 and CDR2 sequences are DFQATT and SNEGSKA (reference sequence). Trimming took off 0 bases at V and 0 bases at J, with 10 bases between the two ends. CDR3 in DNA: TGCAGTGCTAGAGATTGGGCGGGAAGCACAGATACGCAGTATTTT. This gives the protein CSARDWAGSTDTQYF.